The T cell receptor (beta chain) under discussion was sequenced for a study of blood T cell repertoires in COVID-19. About the study: Acute and convalescent COVID-19 samples came from the United States, Italy and Spain. Sample material is recorded as cDNA or gDNA derived from T cells, B-cell-depleted T cells, or PBMCs.

Seattle patients were enrolled during active infection and followed longitudinally. V was clipped by 5 bases and J by 5 bases; unmatched bases: 5. Germline loops: CDR1 SEHNR, CDR2 FQNEAQ (reference sequence). The CDR3 is made up of 13 amino acids. Profiling relied on immunoSEQ multiplex PCR, and the TCRdb table lists in-frame clones only, not all of them. This sample has 150,000 to 200,000 clones, with 80% to 95% found just once. This clonotype originated in a woman aged 55-70 years with COVID-19, enrolled during active disease. The chain combines TRBV7-9 with TRBJ1-2, with TRBD1 identical over 7 bases. The sample taken for sequencing was peripheral blood. The DNA of the CDR3 is TGTGCCAGCAGCCAGACAGGGCTATATGGCTACACCTTC. It codes for CASSQTGLYGYTF. Filled out from reference TRBV7-9 and TRBJ1-2, the complete variable domain reads DTGVSQNPRHKITKRGQNVTFRCDPISEHNRLYWYRQTLGQGPEFLTYFQNEAQLEKSRLLSDRFSAERPKGSFSTLEIQRTEQGDSAMYLCASSQTGLYGYTFGSGTRLTVV.